A single sample gave rise to the 29 T cell receptor beta chains below, sequenced in a study of cytomegalovirus exposure and HLA in healthy donors. TCRdb's table, derived via immunoSEQ multiplex PCR, lists solely in-frame clones and lacks some. In the table there are roughly 50,000 clones, about nine tenths of which are singletons. The sequencing input was PBMCs. The source of these receptors is a woman between 18 and 30 years old in good health and CMV-seropositive.

The CDR3 sequence is CASSSDFSNQPQHF. DNA of the CDR3: TGTGCCAGCAGCTCAGACTTTAGCAATCAGCCCCAGCATTTT. The chain combines TRBV7-2 with TRBJ1-5; D call uncertain. Germline V CDR1 and CDR2: SGHTA, FQGNSA. V was cut by 4 bases and J by 0 bases, with 7 bases left in between. This CDR3 comprises 14 residues.

The chain is built from TRBV7-2 and TRBJ2-3, with 9 bases fitting TRBD2. The CDR3 length is 18 residues. Losses at the gene ends were 1 base for V and 4 bases for J; bases not matched to a gene: 12. The germline V gene has CDR1 SGHTA and CDR2 FQGNSA. The CDR3 sequence is CASSLDLAGRRGADTQYF. CDR3 DNA: TGTGCCAGCAGCTTAGACCTAGCGGGGCGCCGAGGGGCAGATACGCAGTATTTT.

The chain uses TRBV5-1 and TRBJ2-3; D ambiguous. V shed 4 bases and J shed 2 bases, with 11 bases lying between them. CDR1 and CDR2 (germline): SGHRS, YFSETQ. This CDR3 region has 14 residues. The CDR3 sequence: CASSTQLNTDTQYF. The CDR3 DNA follows: TGCGCCAGCAGCACGCAACTAAACACAGATACGCAGTATTTT. The whole variable domain, remainder taken from reference TRBV5-1 and TRBJ2-3, is KAGVTQTPRYLIKTRGQQVTLSCSPISGHRSVSWYQQTPGQGLQFLFEYFSETQRNKGNFPGRFSGRQFSNSRSEMNVSTLELGDSALYLCASSTQLNTDTQYFGPGTRLTVL.

V and J are TRBV19 and TRBJ1-5, with TRBD1 matching 7 bases. Germline CDR1 LNHDA, CDR2 SQIVND (reference sequence). The CDR3 is made up of 15 amino acids. V trimming: 6 bases; J trimming: 0 bases; junction bases outside the gene matches: 5. As DNA, the CDR3 is TGTGCCAGTAGCGGACAGGTGTATAGCAATCAGCCCCAGCATTTT. Protein sequence: CASSGQVYSNQPQHF.

The V call is TRBV6-5, the J call TRBJ2-1; D is uncertain. V lost 1 base, J lost 1 base, and 8 bases lay in between. The CDR3 sequence is 15 residues long. Germline V gene sequence: CDR1 MNHEY, CDR2 SVGAGI. The CDR3 here is CASSYYSVSYNEQFF. CDR3 in DNA: TGTGCCAGCAGTTACTATTCGGTGTCCTACAATGAGCAGTTCTTC.

The CDR3 DNA sequence: TGTGCCAGCAGCTCGATACAGGGGAACATTCAGTACTTC. Translating gives CASSSIQGNIQYF. J is TRBJ2-4 and V is TRBV28; 7 bases agree with TRBD1. This CDR3 comprises 13 residues. Germline CDR1 reads MDHEN; CDR2 reads SYDVKM. V lost 6 bases, J lost 7 bases, and 6 bases stayed unmatched. Full variable domain (outside the CDR3, taken from reference TRBV28 and TRBJ2-4): DVKVTQSSRYLVKRTGEKVFLECVQDMDHENMFWYRQDPGLGLRLIYFSYDVKMKEKGDIPEGYSVSREKKERFSLILESASTNQTSMYLCASSSIQGNIQYFGAGTRLSVL.

The CDR3 DNA reads TGCGCCAGCAGCTTGGAGCCCAGGACAGGGTCTGGGGCCAACGTCCTGACTTTC. This sequence encodes CASSLEPRTGSGANVLTF. V and J are TRBV5-1 and TRBJ2-6; 8 nucleotides agree with TRBD1. The V gene end was trimmed by 0 bases and the J gene end by 1 base; junction bases not matched to a gene: 6. The CDR3 loop spans 18 amino acids. From germline, CDR1 is SGHRS and CDR2 YFSETQ.

V gene TRBV2 combines with J gene TRBJ1-2; 12 bases map to TRBD1. Germline values: CDR1 SNHLY, CDR2 FYNNEI. Losses at the gene ends were 6 bases for V and 4 bases for J; bases not matched to a gene: 9. The CDR3 totals 16 residues. CDR3 sequence reads: CASRRGQGASFYGYTF. Here the CDR3 DNA reads TGTGCCAGCAGGCGGGGACAGGGGGCGTCCTTCTATGGCTACACCTTC.

This chain uses TRBV28 with TRBJ2-7; TRBD1 aligns across 7 bases. J gave up 1 base and V 7 bases, and 7 bases lay outside the gene matches. CDR3 length: 14 residues. Germline CDR1 and CDR2: MDHEN and SYDVKM. CDR3 bases: TGTGCCAGCATTCGACAGGGACGTTCCTACGAGCAGTACTTC. Translation gives CASIRQGRSYEQYF.

The chain recombines TRBV4-1 with TRBJ2-5; 9 bases map to TRBD2. The CDR3 sequence is 18 residues long. The germline gives CDR1 MGHRA, CDR2 YSYEKL. V was clipped by 0 bases and J by 1 base; unmatched bases: 9. The CDR3 is CASSQDFQRGAPQETQYF. The CDR3, as DNA: TGCGCCAGCAGCCAAGATTTCCAGCGGGGGGCCCCCCAAGAGACCCAGTACTTC.

The chain joins TRBV19 to TRBJ1-4; D is ambiguous. CDR3 length: 16 residues. Germline-derived CDR1 and CDR2 are LNHDA and SQIVND (reference sequence). Trimming pared 1 base from V and 5 bases from J, leaving 14 bases between. The CDR3 DNA sequence: TGTGCCAGTAGTATAGTTTGGCGGCCCCGGAATGAAAAACTGTTTTTT. Amino acids: CASSIVWRPRNEKLFF. The entire variable domain, with the rest obtained from reference TRBV19 and TRBJ1-4, is as follows: DGGITQSPKYLFRKEGQNVTLSCEQNLNHDAMYWYRQDPGQGLRLIYYSQIVNDFQKGDIAEGYSVSREKKESFPLTVTSAQKNPTAFYLCASSIVWRPRNEKLFFGSGTQLSVL.

CDR3 sequence reads: CASSSTSGVYNEQFF. The CDR3 nucleotides read TGTGCCAGCTCCTCAACTAGCGGGGTCTACAATGAGCAGTTCTTC. The gene calls are TRBV6-4 and TRBJ2-1; 10 bases match TRBD2. The CDR3 runs to 15 residues. The V and J ends lost 8 bases and 3 bases, in that order; junction bases with no gene match: 7. The germline CDR1 and CDR2 sequences are MRHNA and SNTAGT.

This chain links TRBV2 with TRBJ2-3; 7 bases line up with TRBD1. Germline V lookup: CDR1 SNHLY, CDR2 FYNNEI. CDR3 length equals 16 residues. J was trimmed by 2 bases and V by 5 bases; bases with no gene match: 10. CDR3: CASSRNRGGLTDTQYF. CDR3 sequence (DNA): TGTGCCAGCAGTCGGAACAGGGGTGGCCTCACAGATACGCAGTATTTT. Combining the CDR3 with reference TRBV2 and TRBJ2-3 gives the whole variable domain EPEVTQTPSHQVTQMGQEVILRCVPISNHLYFYWYRQILGQKVEFLVSFYNNEISEKSEIFDDQFSVERPDGSNFTLKIRSTKLEDSAMYFCASSRNRGGLTDTQYFGPGTRLTVL.

The chain employs TRBV15 and TRBJ1-1; D is unresolved. The ends were cut back, 0 bases at V and 6 bases at J, with 8 bases in the middle. The germline V gene encodes CDR1 LNHNV and CDR2 YYDKDF (reference sequence). This CDR3 has 13 amino acids. The CDR3 bases are TGTGCCACCAGCAGAGATCTGGAGTCTGAAGCTTTCTTT. Translating it yields CATSRDLESEAFF.

This chain links TRBV15 with TRBJ2-1, with 7 bases aligning to TRBD1. Germline CDR1 reads LNHNV; CDR2 reads YYDKDF (reference sequence). The CDR3 has 15 residues. V lost 2 bases to trimming and J lost 6 bases; unmatched junction nucleotides: 7. The DNA for the CDR3 is TGTGCCACCAGCAGATACGGACAGGACCTCAATGAGCAGTTCTTC. Translation: CATSRYGQDLNEQFF.

V is TRBV2 and J is TRBJ1-2, with D perhaps matching TRBD1 (6 bases). V was clipped by 6 bases and J by 7 bases, with 18 bases between them. The CDR3 is 14 residues long. The germline CDR1 and CDR2 sequences are SNHLY and FYNNEI. The CDR3 protein is CASSQGGEVGGYTF. The CDR3 DNA reads TGTGCCAGCAGCCAAGGGGGTGAGGTGGGTGGCTACACCTTC. Complete variable domain (other parts from reference TRBV2 and TRBJ1-2): EPEVTQTPSHQVTQMGQEVILRCVPISNHLYFYWYRQILGQKVEFLVSFYNNEISEKSEIFDDQFSVERPDGSNFTLKIRSTKLEDSAMYFCASSQGGEVGGYTFGSGTRLTVV.

The chain has TRBV28 and TRBJ2-7, with TRBD1 matching over 8 bases. The CDR3 extends over 17 amino acids. With 3 bases clipped from V and 2 bases from J, the junction kept 12 bases outside the gene matches. Germline assignment: CDR1 MDHEN and CDR2 SYDVKM. The DNA of the CDR3 is TGTGCCAGCAGTTTCCCCCGGTGGACAGGGCGAACCTACGAGCAGTACTTC. Its translation: CASSFPRWTGRTYEQYF.

The rearrangement links TRBV9 to TRBJ1-1; D possibly corresponds to TRBD1 (5 bases). Trimming removed 0 bases at V and 3 bases at J, with 21 bases between. The CDR3 loop spans 18 amino acids. Germline CDR1 reads SGDLS; CDR2 reads YYNGEE. The CDR3 loop reads CASSVGSMGKGMHTEAFF. DNA for the CDR3: TGTGCCAGCAGCGTAGGGTCAATGGGGAAGGGGATGCACACTGAAGCTTTCTTT.

This clone has a handful of counts. The V and J genes are TRBV11-1 and TRBJ2-7, with 10 bases that match TRBD1. Germline V gene sequence: CDR1 SGHAT, CDR2 FQDESV (reference sequence). CDR3 length equals 16 residues. J was trimmed by 1 base and V by 5 bases; bases with no gene match: 8. The CDR3 region is CASSPGDRGRSYEQYF. DNA for the CDR3: TGTGCCAGCAGCCCCGGAGACAGGGGGCGATCCTACGAGCAGTACTTC.

This rearrangement joins TRBV5-1 to TRBJ1-5, with TRBD1 matching 8 bases. With 4 bases clipped from V and 7 bases from J, the junction kept 13 bases outside the gene matches. Germline V gives CDR1 SGHRS, CDR2 YFSETQ. The CDR3 is 16 residues long. The CDR3 protein is CASSPTGQGGGQPQHF. The CDR3 nucleotides are TGCGCCAGCAGCCCCACTGGACAGGGCGGGGGACAGCCCCAGCATTTT.

V gene TRBV12-5 combines with J gene TRBJ2-3; TRBD2 agrees at 8 bases. The V and J ends lost 1 base and 3 bases, in that order; junction bases with no gene match: 12. The CDR3 extends over 18 amino acids. Germline V gene data show CDR1 as LGHNT and CDR2 as FRNRAP. CDR3 loop: CASGLGSGGRLGTDTQYF. The DNA for the CDR3 is TGTGCTAGTGGTTTGGGAAGCGGGGGACGTTTGGGGACAGATACGCAGTATTTT.

The chain combines TRBV5-1 with TRBJ2-3; 7 bases agree with TRBD1. Germline loops: CDR1 SGHRS, CDR2 YFSETQ. The CDR3 runs 14 residues. With 1 base clipped from V and 6 bases from J, the junction kept 5 bases outside the gene matches. The CDR3 loop reads CASSLNRGSDTQYF. The CDR3 coding sequence is TGCGCCAGCAGCTTGAACAGGGGCAGTGATACGCAGTATTTT.

The chain recombines TRBV19 with TRBJ1-1; no firm D call. Germline assignment: CDR1 LNHDA and CDR2 SQIVND (reference sequence). The length of the CDR3 is 14 residues. V dropped 3 bases and J dropped 0 bases, with 8 bases sitting between them. Here the CDR3 DNA reads TGTGCCAGTAGTATCCAGGCGATGAACACTGAAGCTTTCTTT. Translation: CASSIQAMNTEAFF.

This chain connects TRBV28 to TRBJ2-1; no clear D. Germline V lookup: CDR1 MDHEN, CDR2 SYDVKM. V was cut by 5 bases and J by 7 bases, with 6 bases left in between. CDR3 length: 11 amino acids. The CDR3 coding sequence is TGTGCCAGCAGTCTCGCGAATGAGCAGTTCTTC. It encodes CASSLANEQFF.

This chain connects TRBV5-1 to TRBJ1-6; D not resolved. From germline, CDR1 is SGHRS and CDR2 YFSETQ. This CDR3 region has 14 residues. Trimming took 1 base from V and 8 from J, leaving 10 bases between them. The CDR3, as DNA: TGCGCCAGCAGCTTGATCGTGTATGATTCACCCCTCCACTTT. This translates into CASSLIVYDSPLHF.

V is TRBV6-5 and J is TRBJ2-7, with TRBD2 identical over 7 bases. The length of the CDR3 is 13 residues. CDR1 and CDR2 from the germline V gene are MNHEY and SVGAGI. Trimming removed 8 bases from V and 3 bases from J; junction bases left unmatched: 7. The CDR3 sequence: CASVSSGNYEQYF. In nucleotides, the CDR3 is TGTGCCAGCGTATCTAGCGGAAACTACGAGCAGTACTTC.

This clone was detected a few times. One end of the junction does not line up with germline, which may come from a read error. The genes are TRBV28 and TRBJ2-7, with 7 bases that match TRBD1. CDR1 is MDHEN and CDR2 is SYDVKM in the germline V gene. This CDR3 spans 13 amino acids. The CDR3 DNA follows: TGTGCCAGCAAAGGGACAGCACCTACGTCGGCGGACTTC. Protein product: CASKGTAPTSADF.

The V call is TRBV6-5, the J call TRBJ1-2, with a weak D call TRBD1 (5 bases). Trimming took off 4 bases at V and 4 bases at J, with 13 bases between the two ends. The CDR3 has 14 residues. CDR1 is MNHEY and CDR2 is SVGAGI in the germline V gene. This CDR3 reads CASSSKGLSYGYTF. In DNA, the CDR3 is TGTGCCAGCAGTTCCAAGGGGCTCTCCTATGGCTACACCTTC.

V usage is TRBV5-1 and J usage is TRBJ2-2, with TRBD2 matching over 8 bases. The CDR3 covers 16 residues. V gave up 0 bases and J gave up 4 bases; unmatched junction bases: 5. The germline V gene has CDR1 SGHRS and CDR2 YFSETQ. CDR3 amino acids: CASSLVSGTSTGELFF. DNA of the CDR3: TGCGCCAGCAGCTTGGTTAGCGGGACTTCCACCGGGGAGCTGTTTTTT.